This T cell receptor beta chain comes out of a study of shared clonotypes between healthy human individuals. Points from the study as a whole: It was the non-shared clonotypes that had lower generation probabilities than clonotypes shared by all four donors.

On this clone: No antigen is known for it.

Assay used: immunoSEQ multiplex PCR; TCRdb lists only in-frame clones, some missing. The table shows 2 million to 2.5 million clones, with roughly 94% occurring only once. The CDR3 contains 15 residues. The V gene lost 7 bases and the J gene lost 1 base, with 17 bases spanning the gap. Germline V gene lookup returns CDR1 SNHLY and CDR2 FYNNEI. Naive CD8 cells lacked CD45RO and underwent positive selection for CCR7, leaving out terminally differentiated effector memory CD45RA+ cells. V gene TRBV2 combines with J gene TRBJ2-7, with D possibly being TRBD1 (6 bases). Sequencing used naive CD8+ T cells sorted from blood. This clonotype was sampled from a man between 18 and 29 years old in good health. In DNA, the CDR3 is TGTGCCAGCACTGGGGGACACCCAACATCCTACGAGCAGTACTTC. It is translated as CASTGGHPTSYEQYF.